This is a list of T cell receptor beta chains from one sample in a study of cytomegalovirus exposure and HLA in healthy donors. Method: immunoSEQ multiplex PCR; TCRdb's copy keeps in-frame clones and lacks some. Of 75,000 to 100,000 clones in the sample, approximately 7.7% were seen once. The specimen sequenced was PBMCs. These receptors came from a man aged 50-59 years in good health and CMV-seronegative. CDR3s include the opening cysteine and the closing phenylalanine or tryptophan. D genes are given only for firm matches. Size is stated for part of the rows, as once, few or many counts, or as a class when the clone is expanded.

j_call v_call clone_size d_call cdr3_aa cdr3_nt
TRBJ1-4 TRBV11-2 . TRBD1 CASSLGTGGFWEKLFF TGTGCCAGCAGCTTGGGGACAGGGGGCTTTTGGGAAAAACTGTTTTTT
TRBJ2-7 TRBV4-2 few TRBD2 CASSQDRLAGGGEQYF TGTGCCAGCAGCCAAGATCGACTAGCGGGGGGTGGCGAGCAGTACTTC
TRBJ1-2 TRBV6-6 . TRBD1 CASSPRQGWHGYTF TGTGCCAGCAGTCCGAGACAGGGGTGGCATGGCTACACCTTC
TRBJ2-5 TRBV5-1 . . CASKRQNQETQYF TGCGCCAGCAAAAGACAAAACCAAGAGACCCAGTACTTC
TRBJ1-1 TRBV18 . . CASSPAGENTEAFF TGTGCCAGCTCACCGGCAGGGGAGAACACTGAAGCTTTCTTT
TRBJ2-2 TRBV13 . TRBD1 CASSPHRGVGELFF TGTGCCAGCAGCCCCCACAGGGGGGTCGGGGAGCTGTTTTTT
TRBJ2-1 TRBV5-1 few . CASSLTFAGLTYNEQFF TGCGCCAGCAGCTTGACTTTCGCGGGGTTAACCTACAATGAGCAGTTCTTC
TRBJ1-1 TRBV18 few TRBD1 CASSPGGTGRTEAFF TGTGCCAGCTCACCGGGAGGGACAGGGAGGACTGAAGCTTTCTTT
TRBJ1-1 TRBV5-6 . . CASSWPGGDTEAFF TGTGCCAGCAGCTGGCCGGGAGGAGATACTGAAGCTTTCTTT
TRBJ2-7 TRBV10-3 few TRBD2 CAISGGLAVGYEQYF TGTGCCATCAGTGGGGGACTAGCAGTAGGATACGAGCAGTACTTC
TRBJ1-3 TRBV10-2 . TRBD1 CASRETGTGNSGNTIYF TGCGCCAGCAGAGAAACCGGGACAGGCAACTCTGGAAACACCATATATTTT
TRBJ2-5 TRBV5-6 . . CASSLRQETQYF TGTGCCAGCAGCTTACGGCAAGAGACCCAGTACTTC
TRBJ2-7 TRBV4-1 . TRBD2 CASSQSLAGGGYEQYF TGCGCCAGCAGCCAATCCCTAGCGGGGGGAGGCTACGAGCAGTACTTC
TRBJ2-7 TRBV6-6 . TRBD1 CASSAGTGYEQYF TGTGCCAGCAGCGCCGGGACAGGGTACGAGCAGTACTTC
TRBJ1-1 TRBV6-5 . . CASRPSTGLETEAFF TGTGCCAGCAGGCCGTCTACAGGGCTGGAGACTGAAGCTTTCTTT
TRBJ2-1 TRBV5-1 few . CASSPMGLNEQFF TGCGCCAGCAGCCCTATGGGACTTAATGAGCAGTTCTTC
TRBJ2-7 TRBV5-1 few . CASSPRVSYEQYF TGCGCCAGCAGCCCCAGGGTCTCCTACGAGCAGTACTTC
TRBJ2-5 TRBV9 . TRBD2 CASSIFGGGNQETQYF TGTGCCAGCAGCATTTTTGGCGGGGGTAACCAAGAGACCCAGTACTTC
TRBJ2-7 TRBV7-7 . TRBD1 CASSLGGQGGEQYF TGTGCTAGCAGCTTAGGAGGACAGGGGGGCGAGCAGTACTTC
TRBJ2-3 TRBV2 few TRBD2 CASSLAGGSTDTQYF TGTGCCAGCAGCCTAGCGGGGGGGAGCACAGATACGCAGTATTTT
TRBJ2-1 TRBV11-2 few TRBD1 CASSLESRDRLFF TGTGCCAGCAGCTTAGAATCCCGGGACAGACTGTTCTTC
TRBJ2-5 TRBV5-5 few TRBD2 CASSLGLAKETQYF TGTGCCAGCAGCCTGGGACTAGCGAAAGAGACCCAGTACTTC
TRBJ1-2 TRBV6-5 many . CASSPTLQGSGTF TGTGCCAGCAGTCCGACCTTACAGGGCTCGGGGACCTTC
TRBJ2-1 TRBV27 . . CASSLSPRQIYNEQFF TGTGCCAGCAGTTTATCGCCGAGACAGATCTACAATGAGCAGTTCTTC
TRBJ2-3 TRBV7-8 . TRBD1 CASSPLTGGPVGQYF TGTGCCAGCAGCCCCCTGACAGGGGGCCCCGTTGGGCAGTATTTT
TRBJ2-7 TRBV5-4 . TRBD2 CASSSGLAGGPYEQYF TGTGCCAGCAGCTCCGGACTAGCGGGAGGCCCCTACGAGCAGTACTTC
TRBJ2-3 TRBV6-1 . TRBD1 CASSEIPTGTDTQYF TGTGCCAGCAGTGAGATACCGACAGGGACAGATACGCAGTATTTT
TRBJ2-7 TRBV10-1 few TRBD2 CASSARGRAYEQYF TGCGCCAGCAGTGCGCGCGGGAGGGCCTACGAGCAGTACTTC
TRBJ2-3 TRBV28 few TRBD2 CASSTAGDRTDTQYF TGTGCCAGCAGCACGGCGGGGGACCGCACAGATACGCAGTATTTT
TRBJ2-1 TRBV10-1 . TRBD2 CASGGSGGLRGEQFF TGCGCCAGCGGGGGTAGCGGGGGTCTCCGCGGTGAGCAGTTCTTC
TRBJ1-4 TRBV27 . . CASSLGVRQTNEKLFF TGTGCCAGCAGTTTAGGTGTCAGGCAAACTAATGAAAAACTGTTTTTT
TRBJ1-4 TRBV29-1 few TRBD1 CSALRGQLNEKLFF TGCAGCGCTCTACGGGGACAGCTTAATGAAAAACTGTTTTTT
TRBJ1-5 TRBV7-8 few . CASSLGSRAYSNQPQHF TGTGCCAGCAGCTTAGGATCCAGAGCGTATAGCAATCAGCCCCAGCATTTT
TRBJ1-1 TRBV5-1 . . CASSLGFGNTEAFF TGCGCCAGCAGCTTGGGGTTCGGGAACACTGAAGCTTTCTTT
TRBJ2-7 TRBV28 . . CASSLLGAGLNEQYF TGTGCCAGCAGTTTGTTGGGGGCAGGTTTAAACGAGCAGTACTTC
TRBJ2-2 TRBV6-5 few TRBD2 CASSSGGAGAGELFF TGTGCCAGCAGTTCCGGGGGGGCCGGGGCCGGGGAGCTGTTTTTT
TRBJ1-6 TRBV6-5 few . CASSPRTVYNSPLHF TGTGCCAGCAGTCCGAGGACAGTCTATAATTCACCCCTCCACTTT
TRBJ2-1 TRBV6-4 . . CASSELAGRAYNEQFF TGTGCCAGCAGTGAGCTGGCGGGACGAGCCTACAATGAGCAGTTCTTC
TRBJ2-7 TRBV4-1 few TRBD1 CASSLRDSVYEQYF TGCGCCAGCAGCCTCCGGGACAGCGTCTACGAGCAGTACTTC
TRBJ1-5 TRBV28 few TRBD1 CASRLETTGLPPQHF TGTGCCAGCAGGCTAGAGACGACAGGGCTTCCGCCCCAGCATTTT
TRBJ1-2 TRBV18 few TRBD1 CASSPGQEGYGYTF TGTGCCAGCTCACCGGGACAGGAGGGCTATGGCTACACCTTC
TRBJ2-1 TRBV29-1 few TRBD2 CSVEVLAGDYNEQFF TGCAGCGTTGAAGTCCTAGCGGGGGACTACAATGAGCAGTTCTTC
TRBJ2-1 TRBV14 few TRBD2 CASSLTGGPNEQFF TGTGCCAGCAGCCTAACGGGGGGGCCGAATGAGCAGTTCTTC
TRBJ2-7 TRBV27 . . CASSWTVSSYEQYF TGTGCCAGCAGCTGGACAGTTTCTTCCTACGAGCAGTACTTC
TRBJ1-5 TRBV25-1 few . CASSELATGNQPQHF TGTGCCAGCAGTGAATTGGCAACAGGAAATCAGCCCCAGCATTTT
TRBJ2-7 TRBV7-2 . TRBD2 CASSIRLAGSEQYF TGTGCCAGCAGCATCCGACTAGCGGGAAGCGAGCAGTACTTC
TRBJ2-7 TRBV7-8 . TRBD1 CASSQGQGGGLEQYF TGTGCCAGCAGCCAAGGACAGGGGGGCGGACTCGAGCAGTACTTC
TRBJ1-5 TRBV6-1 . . CASSAQTSRNQPQHF TGTGCCAGCAGTGCACAGACCAGTCGGAATCAGCCCCAGCATTTT
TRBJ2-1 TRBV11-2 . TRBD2 CASSWTSGNYNEQFF TGTGCCAGCAGTTGGACTAGCGGAAACTACAATGAGCAGTTCTTC
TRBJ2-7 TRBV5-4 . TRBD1 CASSFFPQGAVTKQYF TGTGCCAGCAGCTTTTTCCCGCAGGGGGCGGTTACGAAGCAGTACTTC
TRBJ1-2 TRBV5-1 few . CASSPNSVNYGYTF TGCGCCAGCAGCCCAAACAGTGTTAACTATGGCTACACCTTC
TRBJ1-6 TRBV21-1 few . CASSKESRVEGFYNSPLHF TGTGCCAGCAGCAAAGAAAGCAGGGTGGAAGGCTTCTATAATTCACCCCTCCACTTT